Below, 6 T cell receptor beta chains from the same sample are listed, as sequenced in a study of shared clonotypes between healthy human individuals. The method was immunoSEQ multiplex PCR; TCRdb's version includes in-frame clones alone and lacks a portion of them. The sample has about 2.4 million clones; 80% to 95% are singletons. Sequencing was performed on naive CD4+ T cells from PBMCs. Subset here: CD45RA+ positively selected. These receptors all come from a man aged 18 to 29 in good health. Some clones in this sample may be carry-over from other donors' samples.

A remark on this clone: The same CDR3 also results from other DNA sequences found in this sample. This sequence joins TRBV2 and TRBJ2-5; no reliable D call. The V and J ends lost 8 bases and 0 bases respectively, with 7 bases between them. CDR1 SNHLY and CDR2 FYNNEI come from the germline V gene. This CDR3 comprises 12 residues. The CDR3 loop is CASSFNQETQYF. DNA of the CDR3: TGTGCCAGCTCCTTCAACCAAGAGACCCAGTACTTC.

This rearrangement joins TRBV9 to TRBJ2-5; D not certain. Germline CDR1 reads SGDLS; CDR2 reads YYNGEE. This CDR3 has 15 amino acids. V gave up 0 bases and J gave up 2 bases, with 11 bases separating them. CDR3 sequence reads: CASSVGPAAQETQYF. For the CDR3, the DNA is TGTGCCAGCAGCGTAGGTCCAGCAGCGCAAGAGACCCAGTACTTC.

Comments on this clone: The sample contains more than one DNA sequence encoding this CDR3. The rearrangement joins TRBV9 to TRBJ2-2, with D hard to call. V lost 0 bases and J 5 bases, leaving 5 bases between the germline ends. This CDR3 region has 13 residues. Per germline, CDR1 SGDLS and CDR2 YYNGEE. CDR3 region: CASSVDPTGELFF. Here the CDR3 DNA reads TGTGCCAGCAGCGTAGACCCTACCGGGGAGCTGTTTTTT.

To note about this clone: Other DNA variants within this sample encode the same CDR3. The chain couples TRBV18 to TRBJ1-1, with 9 bases lining up with TRBD1. Germline V gene lookup returns CDR1 KGHSH and CDR2 LQKENI. The CDR3 is 13 residues long. V gave up 6 bases and J gave up 5 bases; unmatched junction bases: 4. Here the CDR3 DNA reads TGTGCCAGCTCCTTGACAGGGGGGACTGAAGCTTTCTTT. Encoded protein: CASSLTGGTEAFF.

The chain employs TRBV19 and TRBJ1-1; D is unresolved. Trimming cost V 3 bases and J 1 base, with 3 bases left between them. Germline loops: CDR1 LNHDA, CDR2 SQIVND (reference sequence). This CDR3 has 12 amino acids. The CDR3 region has the DNA TGTGCCAGTAGTATCGAGAACACTGAAGCTTTCTTT. The encoded protein is CASSIENTEAFF.

This clone came up once. In DNA, the CDR3 is TGTGCCAGTACCGAAACAGGGAGGGTGGCCAAAAACATTCAGTACTTC. It translates to CASTETGRVAKNIQYF. This sequence joins TRBV19 and TRBJ2-4; D possibly corresponds to TRBD2 (7 bases). The CDR3 is made up of 16 amino acids. Germline values: CDR1 LNHDA, CDR2 SQIVND (reference sequence). V lost 7 bases and J lost 1, with 17 bases in between.